This is a list of T cell receptor beta chains from one sample in a study of Graves' ophthalmopathy and Graves' hyperthyroidism. TCRdb re-derived calls from the multiplex PCR reads in MiXCR, one entry per CDR3 protein. The sample has some 200,000 distinct CDR3 sequences; over 25% are singletons. The specimen sequenced was peripheral blood. Source of these receptors: a man aged 50 to 59 with Graves' ophthalmopathy. CDR3s include the opening cysteine and the closing phenylalanine or tryptophan. The D gene is left open where the match is weak. A clone size is listed for some rows: how often the clone was seen (once, few, many), or a class if it is expanded.

CDR3aa	CDR3nt	d_gene	abundance	v_gene	j_gene
CASSWPASSSYNSPLHF	TGTGCCAGCAGTTGGCCAGCTAGTAGCTCCTATAATTCACCCCTCCACTTT	.	many	TRBV28	TRBJ1-6
CSVETGAYGYTF	TGCAGCGTTGAAACAGGGGCCTATGGCTACACCTTC	TRBD1	many	TRBV29-1	TRBJ1-2
CASSEGAGWDTEAFF	TGTGCCAGCAGTGAAGGGGCAGGGTGGGACACTGAAGCTTTCTTT	.	.	TRBV6-1	TRBJ1-1
CASSLGTSRWETQYF	TGTGCCAGCAGCCTCGGGACCAGCCGGTGGGAGACCCAGTACTTC	.	.	TRBV11-2	TRBJ2-5
CASSSRVGQGVVYEQYF	TGTGCCAGCAGCAGCCGCGTGGGACAGGGGGTGGTCTACGAGCAGTACTTC	TRBD1	many	TRBV7-2	TRBJ2-7
CASTRGGLYGYTF	TGTGCCAGTACCCGGGGGGGCTTATATGGCTACACCTTC	.	.	TRBV19	TRBJ1-2
CATSEPQGGEEETQYF	TGTGCCACCAGTGAGCCACAGGGCGGGGAAGAAGAGACCCAGTACTTC	.	many	TRBV24-1	TRBJ2-5
CASRPLAGVYEQYF	TGTGCCAGCAGGCCACTAGCGGGAGTTTACGAGCAGTACTTC	TRBD2	many	TRBV6-2/TRBV6-3	TRBJ2-7
CASSGDGETQYF	TGTGCCAGCAGTGGGGATGGAGAGACCCAGTACTTC	.	many	TRBV11-2	TRBJ2-5
CASSTLTGTGIGNTIYF	TGTGCCAGTAGTACACTTACCGGGACAGGGATAGGAAACACCATATATTTT	TRBD1	many	TRBV19	TRBJ1-3
CAISGLGESEQYF	TGTGCCATCAGTGGTCTCGGGGAGTCCGAGCAGTACTTC	.	.	TRBV10-3	TRBJ2-7
CASSFGVREQYF	TGTGCCAGCAGTTTTGGGGTTCGGGAGCAGTACTTC	.	few	TRBV12-3/TRBV12-4	TRBJ2-7
CASSYGLREDSYEQYF	TGTGCCAGCAGTTACGGACTCAGGGAAGACTCCTACGAGCAGTACTTC	.	many	TRBV6-2/TRBV6-3	TRBJ2-7
CASSLGGGVETQYF	TGTGCCAGCAGCTTAGGGGGGGGAGTGGAGACCCAGTACTTC	TRBD2	.	TRBV11-2	TRBJ2-5
CASSLESREMSWGTQYF	TGTGCCAGCAGCTTAGAAAGCAGGGAAATGAGCTGGGGGACCCAGTACTTC	.	.	TRBV7-8	TRBJ2-5
CASRSYGQAGLPQHF	TGTGCCAGCAGATCATACGGACAGGCTGGGTTGCCCCAGCATTTT	TRBD1	.	TRBV6-1	TRBJ1-5
CASSPRQDVTGELFF	TGTGCCAGTAGTCCCCGACAGGACGTCACCGGGGAGCTGTTTTTT	.	many	TRBV19	TRBJ2-2
CASILGLGFDEQYF	TGTGCCAGCATCCTCGGACTGGGTTTCGACGAGCAGTACTTC	.	many	TRBV28	TRBJ2-7
CASSHGLVYEQYF	TGTGCCAGCAGCCATGGACTAGTCTACGAGCAGTACTTC	TRBD2	many	TRBV4-2	TRBJ2-7
CATSWTASYEQYF	TGTGCCACCTCGTGGACCGCTTCCTACGAGCAGTACTTC	.	many	TRBV6-2/TRBV6-3	TRBJ2-7
CASSPFRTNYGYTF	TGTGCCAGCAGTCCGTTCAGGACCAACTATGGCTACACCTTC	.	once	TRBV27	TRBJ1-2
CASSLTGQGGNSPPHF	TGTGCCAGCAGCTTAACGGGACAGGGGGGTAATTCACCCCCCCACTTT	TRBD1	many	TRBV7-3	TRBJ1-6
CASSDLGAMDGYTF	TGTGCCAGCAGTGATCTGGGGGCGATGGATGGCTACACCTTC	.	many	TRBV6-1	TRBJ1-2
CASSVDPRGDTEAFF	TGTGCCAGCAGCGTAGACCCGAGGGGGGACACTGAAGCTTTCTTT	.	many	TRBV9	TRBJ1-1
CASSYSGWSKNIQYF	TGTGCCAGCAGTTACTCGGGTTGGTCCAAAAACATTCAGTACTTC	.	many	TRBV6-5	TRBJ2-4
CASSLGGTPLHF	TGTGCCAGCAGCTTAGGGGGGACACCCCTCCACTTT	.	once	TRBV7-2	TRBJ1-6